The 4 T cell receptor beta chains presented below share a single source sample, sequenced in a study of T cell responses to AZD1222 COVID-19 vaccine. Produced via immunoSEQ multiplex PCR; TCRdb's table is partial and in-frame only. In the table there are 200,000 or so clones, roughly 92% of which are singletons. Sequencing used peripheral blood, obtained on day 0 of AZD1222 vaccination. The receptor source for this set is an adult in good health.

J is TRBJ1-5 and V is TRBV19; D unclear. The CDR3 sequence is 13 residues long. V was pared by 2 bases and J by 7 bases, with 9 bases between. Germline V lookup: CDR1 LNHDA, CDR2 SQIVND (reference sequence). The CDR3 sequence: CASSIREAQPQHF. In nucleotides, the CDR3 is TGTGCCAGTAGTATAAGGGAAGCGCAGCCCCAGCATTTT.

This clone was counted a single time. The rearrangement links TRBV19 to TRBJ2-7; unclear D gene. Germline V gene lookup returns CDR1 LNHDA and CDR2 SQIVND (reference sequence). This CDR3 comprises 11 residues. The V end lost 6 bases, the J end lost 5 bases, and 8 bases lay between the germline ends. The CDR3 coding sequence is TGTGCCAGTAGCCTAGGAGACGAGCAGTACTTC. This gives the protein CASSLGDEQYF. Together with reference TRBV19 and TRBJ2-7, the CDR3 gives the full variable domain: DGGITQSPKYLFRKEGQNVTLSCEQNLNHDAMYWYRQDPGQGLRLIYYSQIVNDFQKGDIAEGYSVSREKKESFPLTVTSAQKNPTAFYLCASSLGDEQYFGPGTRLTVT.

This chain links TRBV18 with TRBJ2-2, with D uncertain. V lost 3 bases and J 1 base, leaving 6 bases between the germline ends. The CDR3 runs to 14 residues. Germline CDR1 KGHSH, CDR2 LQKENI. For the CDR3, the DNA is TGTGCCAGCTCACCCTGGAGGAACACCGGGGAGCTGTTTTTT. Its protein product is CASSPWRNTGELFF.

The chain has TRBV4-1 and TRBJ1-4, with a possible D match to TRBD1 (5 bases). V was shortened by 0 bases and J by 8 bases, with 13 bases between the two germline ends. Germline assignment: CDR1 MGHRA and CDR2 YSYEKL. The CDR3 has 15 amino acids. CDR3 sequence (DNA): TGCGCCAGCAGCCAAGATAGAACAGACAGCGAAAAACTGTTTTTT. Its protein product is CASSQDRTDSEKLFF.